One sample yielded the 14 T cell receptor beta chains listed below, sequenced in a study of blood T cell repertoires in COVID-19. Sequenced by immunoSEQ multiplex PCR; TCRdb stores in-frame clones only, minus some. The sample records approximately 250,000 clones, 75% to 90% being singletons. The specimen was PBMCs or T cells enriched from blood (not recorded which). The source is a woman in her 40s who had been exposed to COVID-19.

The rearrangement joins TRBV6-4 to TRBJ2-1; the match to TRBD1 covers 8 bases. The CDR3 length is 13 residues. Germline CDR1 is MRHNA and CDR2 is SNTAGT. Unmatched junction bases numbered 5, after V lost 6 bases and J lost 7 bases. CDR3 in amino acids: CASRYRTGNEQFF. For the CDR3, the DNA is TGTGCCAGCAGATACCGGACAGGGAATGAGCAGTTCTTC.

This chain joins TRBV5-6 and TRBJ1-1; possible D gene TRBD1, 5 bases. V was pared by 10 bases and J by 4 bases, with 17 bases between. Looked up from germline, CDR1 is SGHDT and CDR2 is YYEEEE. The CDR3 loop spans 13 amino acids. The CDR3 loop is CAVKKWGGTEAFF. CDR3 in DNA: TGTGCCGTAAAGAAATGGGGGGGCACTGAAGCTTTCTTT.

The chain has TRBV9 and TRBJ2-2; perhaps TRBD2 as D (5 bases). Looked up from germline, CDR1 is SGDLS and CDR2 is YYNGEE. The V end was cut by 4 bases, the J end by 5 bases, with 6 bases between. The length of the CDR3 is 12 residues. In nucleotides, the CDR3 is TGTGCCAGCAGCTCGGGGACCGGGGAGCTGTTTTTT. The encoded protein is CASSSGTGELFF. Full variable domain (outside the CDR3, taken from reference TRBV9 and TRBJ2-2): DSGVTQTPKHLITATGQRVTLRCSPRSGDLSVYWYQQSLDQGLQFLIQYYNGEERAKGNILERFSAQQFPDLHSELNLSSLELGDSALYFCASSSGTGELFFGEGSRLTVL.

This clone was counted only a few times. J is TRBJ2-5 and V is TRBV25-1; TRBD1 might be the D (7 bases). This CDR3 comprises 13 residues. Germline V gene sequence: CDR1 MGHDK, CDR2 SYGVNS. V was cut by 3 bases and J by 5 bases, with 10 bases left in between. CDR3 nucleotides: TGTGCCAGCAGTGACAGGGGGAGGGAGACCCAGTACTTC. This gives the protein CASSDRGRETQYF. Full variable domain (remainder filled in from reference TRBV25-1 and TRBJ2-5): EADIYQTPRYLVIGTGKKITLECSQTMGHDKMYWYQQDPGMELHLIHYSYGVNSTEKGDLSSESTVSRIRTEHFPLTLESARPSHTSQYLCASSDRGRETQYFGPGTRLLVL.

Details on this clone: The same CDR3 also results from other DNA sequences found in this sample. V gene TRBV14 combines with J gene TRBJ1-2; 12 bases agree with TRBD1. Trimming removed 3 bases from V and 7 bases from J; junction bases left unmatched: 3. CDR1 SGHDN and CDR2 FVKESK come from the germline V gene. The CDR3 is 14 residues long. CDR3 sequence reads: CASSQGQGAFGYTF. The CDR3 nucleotides read TGTGCCAGCAGCCAGGGACAGGGGGCGTTTGGCTACACCTTC. Full variable domain (rest looked up from reference TRBV14 and TRBJ1-2): EAGVTQFPSHSVIEKGQTVTLRCDPISGHDNLYWYRRVMGKEIKFLLHFVKESKQDESGMPNNRFLAERTGGTYSTLKVQPAELEDSGVYFCASSQGQGAFGYTFGSGTRLTVV.

This clone has only one observation. The chain carries TRBV3-1 (or the pseudogene TRBV3-2) and TRBJ1-2, with D perhaps matching TRBD1 (5 bases). Germline-derived CDR1 and CDR2 are LGHDT and YNNKEL (reference sequence). The germline V and J ends were trimmed by 4 bases and 8 bases, with 17 bases remaining between them. This CDR3 is built from 14 residues. CDR3 residues: CASSPRYGGGGYTF. The CDR3 DNA follows: TGTGCCAGCAGCCCTCGATACGGGGGGGGAGGCTACACCTTC.

The rearrangement joins TRBV2 to TRBJ1-6, with D tentatively TRBD1 (6 bases). From germline, CDR1 is SNHLY and CDR2 FYNNEI. V was clipped by 5 bases and J by 10 bases, with 18 bases between them. This CDR3 comprises 15 residues. CDR3 protein: CASSMDSTLRSPLHF. The CDR3 DNA reads TGTGCCAGCAGTATGGACAGTACATTGAGATCACCCCTCCACTTT. The entire variable domain, with the rest obtained from reference TRBV2 and TRBJ1-6, is as follows: EPEVTQTPSHQVTQMGQEVILRCVPISNHLYFYWYRQILGQKVEFLVSFYNNEISEKSEIFDDQFSVERPDGSNFTLKIRSTKLEDSAMYFCASSMDSTLRSPLHFGNGTRLTVT.

As for this clone: One end of the junction fails to match germline, which may point to a read error. V is TRBV7-9 and J is TRBJ2-1; D possibly corresponds to TRBD2 (6 bases). CDR3 length: 11 amino acids. The germline gives CDR1 SEHNR, CDR2 FQNEAQ (reference sequence). CDR3 nucleotides: TGTGCCAGCAGCAACCGGGACCCGGGAGTCTTC. Translating it yields CASSNRDPGVF.

Remarks on this clone: Germline is not matched at one junction end, which may reflect a read error. The V and J genes are TRBV5-1 and TRBJ2-2; D may be TRBD1 (7 bases). The CDR3 is 14 residues long. The germline V gene has CDR1 SGHRS and CDR2 YFSETQ. Here the CDR3 reads CASRRDRGTGELFF. In DNA form, the CDR3 reads TGTGCCAGCAGGCGGGACAGAGGCACCGGGGAGCTGTTTTTT.

The chain uses TRBV12-3 or TRBV12-4 and TRBJ1-1; perhaps TRBD1 as D (5 bases). V lost 6 bases to trimming and J lost 6 bases, with 14 bases between them. The CDR3 has 13 amino acids. The CDR3 loop reads CASRRAGQSEAFF. The CDR3 bases are TGTGCCAGCAGGAGAGCGGGGCAGTCTGAAGCTTTCTTT.

The V and J genes are TRBV28 and TRBJ2-3; TRBD2 agrees at 7 bases. CDR1 and CDR2 from the germline V gene are MDHEN and SYDVKM. This CDR3 is built from 14 residues. V was pared by 2 bases and J by 5 bases, with 4 bases of the junction left unmatched. The CDR3 loop is CASSLPTSQDTQYF. The CDR3 DNA is TGTGCCAGCAGTTTACCGACTAGCCAAGATACGCAGTATTTT.

The V and J genes are TRBV9 and TRBJ2-3, with D unresolved. With 4 bases removed from V and 5 bases from J, the gap between germline ends came to 11 bases. Germline lookup yields CDR1 SGDLS and CDR2 YYNGEE. The CDR3 has 13 residues. The CDR3, as DNA: TGTGCCAGCAGCCGGTCGGGTCAAGATACGCAGTATTTT. It encodes CASSRSGQDTQYF.

The J gene is TRBJ2-5, the V gene TRBV12-5; D possibly corresponds to TRBD1 (6 bases). The CDR3 runs to 16 residues. V dropped 6 bases and J dropped 5 bases, with 22 bases sitting between them. Germline CDR1 LGHNT, CDR2 FRNRAP. Here the CDR3 reads CASGPTGHPPRETQYF. CDR3 DNA: TGTGCTAGTGGCCCGACAGGCCATCCTCCGCGGGAGACCCAGTACTTC.

The chain links TRBV27 to TRBJ2-2, with TRBD1 matching over 7 bases. This CDR3 is 18 amino acids long. V shed 6 bases and J 3 bases; nucleotides not matched to a gene: 16. Germline V gene data show CDR1 as MNHEY and CDR2 as SMNVEV (reference sequence). Here the CDR3 reads CASRRKGAFVTDTGELFF. The CDR3 DNA follows: TGTGCCAGCAGAAGAAAGGGGGCGTTCGTTACGGACACCGGGGAGCTGTTTTTT.